This TCR beta chain stems from a study of T cell responses to AZD1222 COVID-19 vaccine. Study details: Timing groups of about 4 and about 12 weeks for second doses were pooled.

Profiling relied on immunoSEQ multiplex PCR, and the TCRdb table lists in-frame clones only, not all of them. This table has under 200,000 clones, about 92% appearing once. Comments on this clone: The antigen is undetermined.

The germline V gene has CDR1 SGHDN and CDR2 FVKESK. With 1 base removed from V and 7 bases from J, the gap between germline ends came to 4 bases. The CDR3 has 12 residues. General study findings and limits: Just six AZD1222 recipients were seropositive at baseline. Regions 160-218 and 743-854 held dominance among vaccine-associated CD4 TCRs, which spanned spike.

The receptor was derived from an adult in good health. This chain connects TRBV14 to TRBJ1-4; the D is unclear. The material sequenced was peripheral blood, taken on day 0 of AZD1222 vaccination. CDR3 protein: CASSQVSEKLFF. Here the CDR3 DNA reads TGTGCCAGCAGCCAAGTATCTGAAAAACTGTTTTTT.